The present TCR beta chain was sequenced within a study of blood T cell repertoires in COVID-19 (dated by TCRdb to the early 2020s). Regarding the research as a whole: The collaborator samples originated in the United States, Italy and Spain and spanned the acute and convalescent phases of COVID-19. The prospective study material was composed of cDNA or gDNA derived from T cells, B-cell-depleted T cells, or PBMCs. Subjects who had been exposed to COVID-19, were actively infected with it, or had recovered from it provided the deeply sampled blood TCRbeta repertoires that made up the dataset. The repertoires were released in a freely available public database meant as a resource for research on the immune response to SARS-CoV-2. The samples were drawn from two sources: the first 160 participants of the ongoing ImmuneRACE study, and 1,254 subjects contributed by 6 global collaborators. Nearly every sample came with metadata listing a de-identified subject ID, COVID-19 status, age in years and sex. Where HLA class I and class II types were available, the types were taken from metadata supplied by the sample provider, not from assay-based typing. On the study overall, not on this receptor specifically: How much clinical and demographic metadata was included differed by source and by participant, and the metadata was provided uncurated.

Each collaborating institution followed its own protocols to collect whole blood in K2EDTA tubes. For TCRbeta analysis, collaborators shipped samples as frozen whole blood, isolated PBMCs, or DNA extracted from either of those sample types. TCRbeta CDR3 regions were amplified from genomic DNA using the immunoSEQ Assay, a bias-controlled multiplex PCR. Under the source paper's analysis protocol: The number of nucleated cells in each sample was estimated from the amplification of reference gene primers within the assay. To quantify the absolute abundance of each unique TCRbeta CDR3 rearrangement, sequence reads were collapsed and filtered. For each sample, productive Simpson clonality was calculated as the square root of Simpson's diversity index across productive rearrangements. The immuneACCESS repertoire file appears here via TCRdb, limited to in-frame rearrangements. These files lack a portion of the clones; in checked studies, under half of the deficit traces to unresolved V genes, and the cause of the others is not known. D and trimming were read from the DNA, whereas the V and J calls and clone size are those reported in that table. The sample table contains some 200,000 clones; only one count was recorded for nearly 90% of them. The ten largest clones capture about a fifth of the sample.

As for this clone: The antigen it recognizes is unknown. Base quality data are lacking; no much larger clone is found one base away.

As encoded in the germline V gene, CDR1 is SGHAT while CDR2 is FQNNGV. Measured from the cysteine to the phenylalanine, the CDR3 is 16 residues long. Just the 48-base CDR3 DNA is kept, in frame starting at base 1. From V the trimming removes 5 bases and from J it removes 2 bases, while the gene matches leave 11 bases of the junction unaccounted for. Sequencing was performed on peripheral blood. This TCR was recovered from a man aged 55 to 70 with active or convalescent COVID-19. This chain joins TRBV11-2 to TRBJ2-5; 7 central nucleotides agree with TRBD2. The CDR3 region reads CASSQEGGREQETQYF. The sequenced DNA: TGTGCCAGCAGCCAAGAAGGAGGGCGGGAGCAAGAGACCCAGTACTTC. Beyond the CDR3, the reference TRBV11-2 and TRBJ2-5 genes provide the residues; the full variable domain reads: EAGVAQSPRYKIIEKRQSVAFWCNPISGHATLYWYQQILGQGPKLLIQFQNNGVVDDSQLPKDRFSAERLKGVDSTLKIQPAKLEDSAVYLCASSQEGGREQETQYFGPGTRLLVL.